The entry below describes one TCR beta chain. In the original workflow: Quantification of nucleated cells was approximated via reference gene primer amplification. Method: immunoSEQ multiplex PCR; TCRdb's copy keeps in-frame clones and lacks some. V and J calls and clone size come straight from that table; D and trimming were deduced from the DNA. The table records about 250,000 clones, 65% to 85% of them present only once. Trimming stripped 7 bases from V and 6 bases from J, with 13 bases between. This CDR3 has 12 residues. Germline CDR1 and CDR2: SQVTM and ANQGSEA. This entry is derived from a study of blood T cell repertoires in COVID-19. Study information: COVID-19 samples from acute and convalescent phases originated in the United States, Italy and Spain. In each case, the material was cDNA or gDNA derived from T cells, B-cell-depleted T cells, or PBMCs.

Sequencing was done on a sample of peripheral blood. The TCR sequence derives from a man aged 40-55 years with acute or convalescent COVID-19. The chain joins TRBV29-1 to TRBJ2-1; D gene unclear. The CDR3 spells CSAALPGNEQFF. In DNA, the CDR3 is TGCAGCGCCGCCCTCCCCGGCAATGAGCAGTTCTTC.